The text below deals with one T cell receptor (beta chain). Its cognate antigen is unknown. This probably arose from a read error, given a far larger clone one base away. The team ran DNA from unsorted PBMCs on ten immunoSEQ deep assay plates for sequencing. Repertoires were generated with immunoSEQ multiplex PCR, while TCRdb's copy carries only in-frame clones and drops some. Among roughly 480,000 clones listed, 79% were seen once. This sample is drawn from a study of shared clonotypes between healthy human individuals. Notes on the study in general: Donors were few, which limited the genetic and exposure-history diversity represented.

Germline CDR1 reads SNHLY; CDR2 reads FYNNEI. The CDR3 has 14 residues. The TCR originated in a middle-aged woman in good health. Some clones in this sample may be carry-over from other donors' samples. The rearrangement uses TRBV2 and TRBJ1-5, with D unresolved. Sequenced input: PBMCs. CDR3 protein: CAGSYGYSNQPQHF. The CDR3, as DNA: TGTGCCGGCAGCTACGGATATAGCAATCAGCCCCAGCATTTT.